This TCR beta chain was profiled in a study of monozygotic twins with inflammatory bowel disease (dated 2019 in TCRdb). Regarding the research as a whole: In total, approximately 28 monozygotic twin pairs made up the full study: 19 Danish pairs, all IBD-discordant, plus nine German pairs, of which four were IBD-concordant and five were IBD-discordant. The search for disease-associated traits relied mainly on comparing IBD patients with their genetically identical healthy co-twins within discordant pairs. Each individual had, on average, about 151 000 unique TCRalpha sequences and 181 000 unique TCRbeta sequences available for analysis. What the research found in general, with its limitations: No difference in repertoire similarity was observed between concordant and discordant twins, possibly owing to limited statistical power. Compared with healthy twins, IBD patients shared fewer clonotypes with other individuals, and the difference was most pronounced in patients with signs of disease activity. No single strong signal or clonotype linked to IBD turned up in the results, so the idea that one exists was not supported. IBD patients had lower TCRbeta repertoire diversity, measured by the inverse Simpson index, than their healthy co-twins. The analysis was unable to tell apart different T cell subtypes. Because patients received different immunosuppressive treatments, the repertoires may have picked up extra background noise and variability between individuals.

CDR1 and CDR2 are drawn from the germline V gene: SGHTA, FQGNSA. The CDR3 spans 17 residues, from the cysteine through the phenylalanine. The DNA sequence is not available. From each donor, an approximately 2.5 ml peripheral blood sample was drawn into PAXgene tubes and stored at -80 degrees C. Without any T cell sorting, total RNA was extracted from whole blood using the PAXgene blood miRNA kit on an automated QIAcube. Deep TCRalpha and TCRbeta repertoire profiling with unique molecular barcoding was performed on peripheral blood of monozygotic twin pairs concordant or discordant for inflammatory bowel disease. Smoking habits were recorded for all twin pairs, and individuals were classified as current, former or never smokers. Of note for this clonotype: The target of this receptor is not known.

Libraries were constructed by 5' RACE. Preparation of each TCR library used roughly 3.5 ug of total RNA. For each sample, cDNA synthesis was carried out in eight separate reactions using SMARTScribe reverse transcriptase. During cDNA synthesis, template switching was used to introduce unique molecular identifiers that contained a 6-nucleotide sample barcode. TCRalpha and TCRbeta cDNA was amplified in two nested PCRs of roughly 17 and 9 cycles, and bead purification was carried out after each PCR. Before amplification, the cDNA was treated with uracil DNA-glycosylase and purified using the QIAquick PCR purification kit. The second PCR was the step at which Illumina TruSeq-compatible adapters and sample-specific barcodes were added. Library quality and concentration were checked on TapeStation and Qubit, and libraries were pooled at about 5 ng each. The pooled libraries were sequenced with 2 x 100 bp reads and custom sequencing primers on an Illumina HiSeq2500 single-index Rapid Run. Turning to the authors' computational methods: PCR and sequencing errors were corrected by UMI-based consensus assembly using MiGEC version 1.2.6. MiXCR version 2.1.1 was used for V(D)J alignment, clonotype assembly and CDR3 extraction. Normalisation of gene usage, clonotype sharing and MAIT/NKT TCR abundance was achieved by analysing the top 1000, 10 000 and 20 000 clonotypes per sample. Diversity was computed as the inverse Simpson index with the vegan R package after downsampling to 27 000 UMIs. Paired Mann-Whitney U tests on discordant twin pairs were used, with Benjamini-Hochberg multiple-testing correction. After reprocessing by TCRdb, each CDR3 protein sequence is one entry, and no DNA is given. These V and J calls rely on TCRdb rather than the paper's analysis. The sample's own table lists 200,000 to 250,000 distinct CDR3 sequences. The leading ten clones occupy approximately 1.6% of the sample.

Sequences were obtained from blood. This receptor was identified in a human donor with ulcerative colitis or Crohn's disease, or a healthy co-twin of an affected twin (not recorded which). The chain is assembled from TRBV7-2 and TRBJ1-2; without DNA, the TCRdb call of TRBD1 cannot be checked. CDR3 protein: CASSPTPRQGGNYGYTF.